This TCR beta chain was captured by sequencing in a study of CD8+ T cells in alopecia areata (dated by TCRdb to the late 2010s). At the level of the whole study: The treated patients took part in an open-label pilot trial in which moderate-to-severe alopecia areata was treated with oral tofacitinib at 5 to 10 mg twice daily. Tofacitinib was given for 6 to 18 months, followed by 6 months of follow-up off drug to assess delayed response and recurrence. To study T cell clonal expansion in alopecia areata, the researchers applied high-throughput TCRbeta sequencing to both the C3H/HeJ mouse model and human patients. In humans, TCRbeta sequencing was performed on scalp tissue and on sorted CD4+ and CD8+ peripheral blood T cells from healthy controls and from patients with patchy or totalis/universalis alopecia areata. Tofacitinib-treated patients had biopsies at baseline and at 4 and 24 weeks of treatment, with a later scalp biopsy in several patients. Scalp clonality was compared across normal scalp (n=4), patchy alopecia areata scalp (n=8), and alopecia totalis/universalis scalp (n=8). RNA came from the PAXgene miRNA kit for fixed scalp, the miRNeasy kit for PBMCs, and the RNeasy kit for mouse skin. Amplification of TCRbeta CDR3 regions was done by immunoSEQ multiplex PCR using 35 Vbeta forward primers and 13 Jbeta reverse primers. Study-wide findings and limitations: TCR sequences shared between patients were less clear than in mice, possibly partly because of HLA diversity in the patient population. Scalp TCR repertoire analysis is complicated because resident alphabeta T cells in normal human skin are also sequenced, whereas mouse skin is dominated by gammadelta T cells. Compared with normal scalp, lesional scalp had higher clonality and more expanded CD8+ clones, particularly in alopecia totalis/universalis, a pattern that suggests antigenic drive.

This clone was counted only a few times. The specificity of this receptor is unknown. Per-base quality was not reported, and no clone a single base away is much larger than it. The time point label on this specimen signifies: baseline before oral tofacitinib. From alopecia areata patients, peripheral blood was collected along with lesional scalp punch biopsies. PBMCs were isolated by density centrifugation and stained for CD3, CD4 and CD8, and CD4+ and CD8+ T cells were sorted on a FACSAria. From cysteine to phenylalanine, the CDR3 is 15 amino acids long. Left in the record is the CDR3 DNA by itself, 45 bases read in frame from the first base. V is trimmed back by 7 bases and J by 2 bases, and the junction contains 10 bases that no gene match accounts for. CDR1 and CDR2 are drawn from the germline V gene: SGHRS, YFSETQ. The library was obtained by the immunoSEQ multiplex PCR assay. RNA was extracted from all samples and reverse transcribed into cDNA as template for TCR sequencing. SuperScript III was used to make first-strand cDNA, primed with a 2:1 mix of oligo-dT and random hexamers. A synthetic immune receptor repertoire was used to gauge amplification bias, and whatever bias remained was removed computationally. The authors' pipeline ran thus. Raw reads were preprocessed to remove errors, and CDR3 was defined by IMGT conventions from the conserved cysteine to phenylalanine. Clonality was computed by normalizing Shannon entropy by log2 of the number of productive unique TCRs and subtracting the result from 1. Whether scalp clones were CD4 or CD8 was inferred by matching scalp TCRbeta sequences against CD4 and CD8 repertoires sorted from blood. The table comes from immuneACCESS by way of TCRdb, which keeps in-frame sequences with V and J called. Part of the clones is missing from these tables; in studies checked, under half for an unresolved V gene and the rest for unknown reasons. V, J and clone size reflect that table, while D and trimming were determined from the DNA. A total of roughly 130,000 clones appear in this sample, approximately 58% of them only once. The top ten hold 4.5% of the sample.

Source: CD4+ T cells sorted from blood, taken at week 0. The rearrangement combines TRBV5-1 with TRBJ2-3; TRBD2 lines up with 7 middle nucleotides. The sequence was obtained from a human donor with alopecia areata. The CDR3 protein sequence reads: CASLPGAGDTDTQYF. In nucleotide form, the sequence is TGCGCCAGCCTCCCCGGGGCGGGAGACACAGATACGCAGTATTTT.